This T cell receptor (beta chain) is drawn from a study of T-cell reconstitution after alpha-beta-depleted transplantation in children. Details on this clonotype: The antigen is not known.

Overall study results and limits: Alpha-beta T cells about two months after transplant reportedly derived from several hundred expanded graft clones. For some patients, TCRbeta diversity was high at day 60 because of recipient T cells and thymic progenitors that survived. When one year had passed after transplant, most T-cell counts and diversity came from newly produced T cells.

Unique molecular identifiers were incorporated into the prepared TCRbeta library. TCRdb analysed the PCR reads with MiXCR anew, one entry per CDR3 protein. The sample holds 65,000 to 90,000 distinct CDR3 sequences; roughly a tenth are singletons and the top ten take around 14%. V lost 3 bases to trimming and J lost 6 bases; unmatched junction nucleotides: 10. The CDR3 extends over 15 amino acids. Looked up from germline, CDR1 is SQVTM and CDR2 is ANQGSEA. The sequence was obtained from a boy under 18 with acute myeloid leukemia, due to receive a stem cell transplant. The chain uses TRBV29-1 and TRBJ2-1; 8 bases are shared with TRBD2. This specimen consisted of PBMCs, obtained before TCRalphabeta/CD19-depleted stem cell transplant. CDR3 bases: TGCAGCGTTGACGCCGCGGGGGGAGCTTTCAATGAGCAGTTCTTC. Its protein product is CSVDAAGGAFNEQFF.